This T cell receptor (beta chain) was recovered during a study of post-analysis software for immune sequencing data. Across the study: The study covered relapsing-remitting, secondary progressive and progressive-relapsing courses of multiple sclerosis. Study outcomes and limitations: Relative to controls, patients with multiple sclerosis showed significantly lower normalized Chao1 diversity. Relative to controls, patients had several TRBV segments at higher frequency, with TRBV5-6, TRBV5-1 and TRBV20-1 among these. Batch-mates among the samples co-clustered strongly by F measure.

Tagging with unique molecular identifiers was a feature of the TCR beta cDNA libraries. TCRdb independently ran MiXCR on the PCR reads; one entry per CDR3 protein. The table records roughly 540,000 distinct CDR3 sequences, 30% to 40% of them present only once. Germline CDR1 DFQATT, CDR2 SNEGSKA (reference sequence). This CDR3 region has 13 residues. Trimming shortened V by 2 bases and J by 5 bases, and 12 bases separated the two germline ends. Details on this clonotype: What it binds is not known.

The V call is TRBV20-1, the J call TRBJ2-5; D possibly corresponds to TRBD1 (5 bases). The sample comprised blood. The source is a girl aged 2 to 17 with multiple sclerosis. The DNA for the CDR3 is TGCAGTGCTAGATCCAGGGTCAGGGAGACCCAGTACTTC. This encodes CSARSRVRETQYF.